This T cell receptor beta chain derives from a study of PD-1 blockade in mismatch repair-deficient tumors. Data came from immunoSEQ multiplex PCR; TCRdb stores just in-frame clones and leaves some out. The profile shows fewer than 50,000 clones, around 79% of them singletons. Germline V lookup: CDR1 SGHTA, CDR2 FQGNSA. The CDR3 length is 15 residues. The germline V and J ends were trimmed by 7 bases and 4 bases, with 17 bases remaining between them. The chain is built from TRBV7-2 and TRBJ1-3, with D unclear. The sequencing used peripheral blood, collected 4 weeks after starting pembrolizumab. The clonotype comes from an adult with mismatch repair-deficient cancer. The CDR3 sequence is CASTFPLSGGNTIYF. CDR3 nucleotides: TGTGCCAGCACCTTCCCCCTCTCGGGCGGAAACACCATATATTTT.